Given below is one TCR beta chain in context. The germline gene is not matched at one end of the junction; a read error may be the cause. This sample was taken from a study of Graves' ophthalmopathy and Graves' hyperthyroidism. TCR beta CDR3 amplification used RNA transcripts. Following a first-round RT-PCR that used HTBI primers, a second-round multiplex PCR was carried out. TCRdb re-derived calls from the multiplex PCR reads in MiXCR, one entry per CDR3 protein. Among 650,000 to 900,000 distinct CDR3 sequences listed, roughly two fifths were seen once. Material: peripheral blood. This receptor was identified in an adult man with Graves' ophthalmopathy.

In DNA form, the CDR3 reads TGCGCCAGCAGCTTCCCGGGGGGTCCCGGGGAGCTGTTTTTT. It is translated as CASSFPGGPGELFF. The chain carries TRBV7-3 and TRBJ2-2; 7 bases map to TRBD2. The germline V gene encodes CDR1 SGHTA and CDR2 FQGTGA. The CDR3 extends over 14 amino acids.